Below, 12 T cell receptor beta chains from the same sample are listed, as sequenced in a study of identifying expanded T cells in peripheral blood. Method: immunoSEQ multiplex PCR; TCRdb's copy keeps in-frame clones and lacks some. The repertoire has fewer than 130,000 clones, approximately 90% of them found once; the top ten carry around 17%. Sequencing input: blood. These receptors were obtained from a person aged 18 to 75 in good health.

CDR3 residues: CASSLVSGIANTEAFF. Written as DNA, the CDR3 is TGTGCCAGCAGCCTTGTTTCGGGAATCGCGAACACTGAAGCTTTCTTT. V usage is TRBV7-2 and J usage is TRBJ1-1; D is undetermined. The CDR3 contains 16 residues. Germline V lookup: CDR1 SGHTA, CDR2 FQGNSA. Trimming took off 5 bases at V and 1 base at J, with 17 bases between the two ends.

V is TRBV7-2 and J is TRBJ2-7; tentative D call: TRBD2 (5 bases). The CDR3 totals 15 residues. Germline V gene lookup returns CDR1 SGHTA and CDR2 FQGNSA. Trimming stripped 1 base from V and 4 bases from J, with 14 bases between. In DNA, the CDR3 is TGTGCCAGCAGCTTAGAGGCGGGCAATCGTTACGAGCAGTACTTC. This sequence encodes CASSLEAGNRYEQYF.

The chain joins TRBV19 to TRBJ2-5; 8 bases map to TRBD1. Germline V gene sequence: CDR1 LNHDA, CDR2 SQIVND (reference sequence). This CDR3 spans 15 amino acids. Unmatched junction bases numbered 10, after V lost 5 bases and J lost 5 bases. The CDR3 loop reads CASSAWTGWAETQYF. In DNA, the CDR3 is TGTGCCAGTAGTGCCTGGACAGGGTGGGCGGAGACCCAGTACTTC.

The rearrangement uses TRBV21-1 and TRBJ1-6; the table's D call of TRBD1 was not tested on the DNA. TRBV21-1 is a pseudogene locus. This CDR3 is built from 20 residues. This chain's CDR3 is CASSIGPGTGGGWPNSPLHF. Written as DNA, the CDR3 is TGTGCCAGCAGCATCGGTCCCGGGACAGGGGGCGGTTGGCCTAATTCACCCCTCCACTTT.

The chain has TRBV6-1 and TRBJ1-5; TRBD1 matches 9 bases. CDR1 is MNHNS, CDR2 SASEGT, per germline. There are 14 residues in the CDR3. After removal of 10 bases from V and 5 bases from J, the junction contained 9 bases not matched to a gene. Written as DNA, the CDR3 is TGTGCCACCGTATCCGGGACAGGGTATCAGCCCCAGCATTTT. Translating it yields CATVSGTGYQPQHF.

This chain links TRBV25-1 with TRBJ2-3; D remains unclear. The CDR3 sequence is 14 residues long. Between the trimmed V and J ends, which lost 0 bases and 2 bases, there was a span of 6 bases. The V gene's germline CDR1 is MGHDK and CDR2 SYGVNS. DNA of the CDR3: TGTGCCAGCAGTGAATATACAGCCACAGATACGCAGTATTTT. It is translated as CASSEYTATDTQYF.

The CDR3 loop is CASSDPRDRGTYEQYF. The CDR3 DNA reads as TGTGCCAGCAGTGATCCCCGGGACAGGGGGACCTACGAGCAGTACTTC. The chain employs TRBV28 and TRBJ2-7; the match to TRBD1 covers 11 bases. Germline values: CDR1 MDHEN, CDR2 SYDVKM. With V trimmed by 5 bases and J by 2 bases, 8 bases remained unmatched. The CDR3 sequence is 16 residues long.

This chain uses TRBV5-4 with TRBJ1-2; 7 bases match TRBD1. CDR3 length: 14 amino acids. CDR1 is SGHNT and CDR2 is YYREEE in the germline V gene (reference sequence). The J segment lost 3 bases and the V segment lost 4 bases, leaving 6 bases of the junction unmatched. The CDR3 nucleotides are TGTGCCAGCAGCCATGACAGGGATGACTATGGCTACACCTTC. Protein sequence: CASSHDRDDYGYTF. Complete variable domain (other parts from reference TRBV5-4 and TRBJ1-2): ETGVTQSPTHLIKTRGQQVTLRCSSQSGHNTVSWYQQALGQGPQFIFQYYREEENGRGNFPPRFSGLQFPNYSSELNVNALELDDSALYLCASSHDRDDYGYTFGSGTRLTVV.

This sequence joins TRBV4-3 and TRBJ2-7; 8 nucleotides agree with TRBD1. Losses at the gene ends were 4 bases for V and 6 bases for J; bases not matched to a gene: 8. The CDR3 sequence is 14 residues long. Germline assignment: CDR1 LGHNA and CDR2 YSLEER. The CDR3 spells CASSRDRPGTEQYF. The CDR3 DNA reads as TGCGCCAGCAGCCGGGACAGGCCTGGGACCGAGCAGTACTTC.

This clone was counted once. The chain has TRBV5-6 and TRBJ2-7; D is possibly TRBD2 (5 bases). The germline gives CDR1 SGHDT, CDR2 YYEEEE. This CDR3 has 12 amino acids. Trimming pared 2 bases from V and 6 bases from J, leaving 9 bases between. Here the CDR3 DNA reads TGTGCCAGCAGCTTAGGTGCGGGCGAGCAGTACTTC. Protein sequence: CASSLGAGEQYF.

The chain links TRBV9 to TRBJ2-5; perhaps TRBD1 as D (5 bases). From germline, CDR1 is SGDLS and CDR2 YYNGEE. The CDR3 totals 14 residues. V lost 3 bases to trimming and J lost 5 bases, with 14 bases between them. CDR3 nucleotides: TGTGCCAGCAGCGATGGGGAAGGGGTGGAGACCCAGTACTTC. It specifies CASSDGEGVETQYF.

The V call is TRBV5-6, the J call TRBJ1-5; no reliable D call. Between the trimmed V and J ends, which lost 2 bases and 3 bases, there was a span of 3 bases. The length of the CDR3 is 12 residues. CDR1 and CDR2 (germline): SGHDT, YYEEEE. CDR3 loop: CASSFFNQPQHF. The CDR3, as DNA: TGTGCCAGCAGCTTTTTCAATCAGCCCCAGCATTTT.